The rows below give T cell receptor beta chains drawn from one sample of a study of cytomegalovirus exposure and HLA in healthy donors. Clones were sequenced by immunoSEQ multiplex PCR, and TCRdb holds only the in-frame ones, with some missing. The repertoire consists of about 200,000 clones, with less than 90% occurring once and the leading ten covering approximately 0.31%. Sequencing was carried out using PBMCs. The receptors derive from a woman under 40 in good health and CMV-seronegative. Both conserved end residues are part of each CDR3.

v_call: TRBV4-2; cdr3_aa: CASSQLRTGDQPQHF
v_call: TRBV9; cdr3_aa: CASSVGQGAYYVYTF
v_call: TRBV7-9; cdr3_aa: CASSPLAANPSTGELFF
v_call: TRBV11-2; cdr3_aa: CASSLDQGTDTQYF
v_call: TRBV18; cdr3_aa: CASSLLGGRETEAFF
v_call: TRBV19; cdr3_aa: CASSIQAGRAKNIQYF
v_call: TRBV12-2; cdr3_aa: CASRRGCLGGPEQYF
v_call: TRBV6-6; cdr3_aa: CASSYSNRGAYGYTF
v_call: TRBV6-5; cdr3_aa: CASSYSGTGYNEKLFF
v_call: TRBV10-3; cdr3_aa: CAISEGGVEGYTF